The text below deals with one TCR beta chain. This record comes from a study of T cells in Graves' hyperthyroidism and ophthalmopathy. CDR1 LNHDA and CDR2 SQIVND come from the germline V gene (reference sequence). The CDR3 is 12 amino acids. The J segment lost 7 bases and the V segment lost 8 bases, leaving 7 bases of the junction unmatched. RNA transcripts served as the template for amplifying TCR beta CDR3 regions. In the first-round RT-PCR of the TCR CDR3, the HTBI primer set was used. TCRdb passed the multiplex PCR reads through MiXCR, listing each CDR3 protein once. The sample shows roughly 580,000 distinct CDR3 sequences, about 14% of them seen only once.

The sequencing input was blood. This chain links TRBV19 with TRBJ1-1, with 7 bases identical to TRBD1. The receptor was derived from a woman in her 30s with Graves' hyperthyroidism that later progressed to Graves' ophthalmopathy. The DNA for the CDR3 is TGTGCCAGTGAACAGGGGTTTGGTGAAGCTTTCTTT. Residues: CASEQGFGEAFF.